This T cell receptor (beta chain) was obtained from a study of regulatory T cells in long-lasting Graves disease. This clonotype was recorded at least ten times. Time point reported: newly diagnosed GD, antithyroid drugs for less than 3 months. PBMCs provided the RNA from which the TCR library was made. Construction of the TCR beta libraries employed iRepertoire HTBI primers in conjunction with Arm-PCR of CDR3 regions. TCRdb called the multiplex PCR reads again in MiXCR, with one record for every CDR3 protein. The sample consists of about 220,000 distinct CDR3 sequences, 15% to 20% of them appearing once. This CDR3 has 14 residues. Germline loops: CDR1 DFQATT, CDR2 SNEGSKA (reference sequence). Losses at the gene ends were 4 bases for V and 3 bases for J; bases not matched to a gene: 6.

Sequenced here: peripheral blood mononuclear cells (PBMCs), sampled at new diagnosis, from a patient treated with antithyroid drugs. The chain recombines TRBV20-1 with TRBJ2-3; 8 bases are shared with TRBD2. The clonotype originates from a female donor with Graves disease. The CDR3 reads CSATWPGGTDTQYF. The CDR3 DNA is TGCAGTGCTACATGGCCGGGAGGGACAGATACGCAGTATTTT.